The clone carrying this TCR beta chain occurred a few times. Its antigen is unknown. At one end the junction does not follow the germline gene, possibly because of a read error. This sample was included in a study of beta chain features in type 1 diabetes. About the study: Sorted cells numbering roughly 100,000,000 were examined across all samples.

This CDR3 spans 15 amino acids. Germline values: CDR1 SSHAT, CDR2 FNYEAQ (reference sequence). Study outcomes and limitations: VDJ junctions sequenced from type 1 diabetes patients showed fewer insertions and more deletions. A PCR bias possibly favoring shorter templates would apply equally to patients and controls.

Sorted CD4+ subsets: naive, central memory, regulatory, stem cell-like memory (CD45RO/CCR7/CD25/CD127/CD95/CD27 panel). Expressed TCRB transcripts got sequenced, as all isolated RNA was reverse transcribed. Clones were read by immunoSEQ multiplex PCR, and TCRdb kept only the in-frame ones, dropping some. In the table there are 810,000 or so clones, about 17% of which are singletons. The specimen was naive CD4+ T cells from blood. The V call is TRBV7-7, the J call TRBJ2-3, with D maybe TRBD2 (5 bases). The TCR comes from a woman in her late teens or twenties in good health. The CDR3 sequence is CASSLGLDRTDTQYF. Here the CDR3 DNA reads TGTGCTAGCAGCTTAGGACTGGACCGCACAGATACGCAGTATTTT.